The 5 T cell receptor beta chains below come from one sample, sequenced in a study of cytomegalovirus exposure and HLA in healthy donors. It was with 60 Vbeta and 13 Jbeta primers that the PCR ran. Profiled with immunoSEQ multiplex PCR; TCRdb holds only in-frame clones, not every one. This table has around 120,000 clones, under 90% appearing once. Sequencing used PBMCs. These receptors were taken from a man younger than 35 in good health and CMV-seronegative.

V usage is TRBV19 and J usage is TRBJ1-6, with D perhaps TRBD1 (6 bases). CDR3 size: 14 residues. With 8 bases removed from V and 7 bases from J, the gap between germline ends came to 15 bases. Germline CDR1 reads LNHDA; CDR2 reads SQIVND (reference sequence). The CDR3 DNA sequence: TGTGCCAGTTCTTTGACAGGAACCAATTCACCCCTCCACTTT. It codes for CASSLTGTNSPLHF.

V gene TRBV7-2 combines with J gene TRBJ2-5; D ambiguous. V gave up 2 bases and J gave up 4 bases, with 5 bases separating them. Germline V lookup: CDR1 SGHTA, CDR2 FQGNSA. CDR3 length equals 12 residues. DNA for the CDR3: TGTGCCAGCAGCTTACTCCGAGAGACCCAGTACTTC. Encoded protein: CASSLLRETQYF.

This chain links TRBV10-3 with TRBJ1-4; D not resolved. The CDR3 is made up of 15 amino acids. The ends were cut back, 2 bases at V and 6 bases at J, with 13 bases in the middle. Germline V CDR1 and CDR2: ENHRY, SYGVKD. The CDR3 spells CAISEQAFRHEKLFF. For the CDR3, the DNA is TGTGCCATCAGTGAGCAAGCGTTTCGCCATGAAAAACTGTTTTTT.

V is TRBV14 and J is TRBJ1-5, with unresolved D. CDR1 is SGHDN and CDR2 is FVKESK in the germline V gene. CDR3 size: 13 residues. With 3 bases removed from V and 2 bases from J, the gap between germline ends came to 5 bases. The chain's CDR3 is CASSHGGNQPQHF. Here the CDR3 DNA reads TGTGCCAGCAGCCACGGGGGCAATCAGCCCCAGCATTTT.

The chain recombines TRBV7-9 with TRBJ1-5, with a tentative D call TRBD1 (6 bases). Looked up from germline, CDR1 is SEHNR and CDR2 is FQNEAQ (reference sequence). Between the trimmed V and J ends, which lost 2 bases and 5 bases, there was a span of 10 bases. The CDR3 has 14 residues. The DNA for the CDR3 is TGTGCCAGCAGCTTATCCGGGGGGCATCAGCCCCAGCATTTT. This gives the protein CASSLSGGHQPQHF. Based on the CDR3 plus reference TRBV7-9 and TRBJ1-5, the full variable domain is DTGVSQNPRHKITKRGQNVTFRCDPISEHNRLYWYRQTLGQGPEFLTYFQNEAQLEKSRLLSDRFSAERPKGSFSTLEIQRTEQGDSAMYLCASSLSGGHQPQHFGDGTRLSIL.